The rows below give T cell receptor beta chains drawn from one sample of a study of blood T cells in healthy people across ages. TCRdb recomputed calls from the 5' RACE reads with MiXCR, one row per CDR3 protein. The sample holds almost 1 million distinct CDR3 sequences; just over 50% are singletons and the top ten take 20% to 25%. Material: blood. The receptors were gathered from a woman between 55 and 75 years old in good health. CDR3s include the opening cysteine and the closing phenylalanine or tryptophan. D genes are given only for firm matches. For some rows the clone size is stated as once, few or many, or as a class when expanded; others skip it.

j_call clone_size d_call v_call cdr3_aa cdr3_nt
TRBJ2-1 once - TRBV15 CATSAPGLQFF TGTGCCACCAGTGCGCCCGGATTGCAGTTCTTC
TRBJ1-2 - - TRBV27 CASTHLGVSEDGYTF TGTGCCAGCACCCACCTGGGGGTTTCCGAGGATGGCTACACCTTC
TRBJ2-7 - TRBD1 TRBV5-4 CASSLNRGQSYEQYF TGTGCCAGCAGCTTAAACAGGGGGCAGTCCTACGAGCAGTACTTC
TRBJ2-5 - TRBD2 TRBV5-1 CASSLELAGREQYF TGCGCCAGCAGCTTGGAGCTAGCGGGAAGGGAGCAGTACTTC
TRBJ1-4 once - TRBV5-1 CASSKIAGTMNEKLFF TGCGCCAGCAGCAAAATCGCCGGGACAATGAATGAAAAACTGTTTTTT
TRBJ1-1 - - TRBV6-6 CASSPHPGPKNTEAFF TGTGCCAGCAGCCCTCATCCGGGACCCAAGAACACTGAAGCTTTCTTT
TRBJ2-7 few - TRBV7-2 CASSLGWAYEQYF TGTGCCAGCAGCTTAGGATGGGCCTACGAGCAGTACTTC
TRBJ1-2 few - TRBV20-1 CSARPMRETVRYGYTF TGCAGTGCTAGACCAATGAGGGAGACAGTGCGCTATGGCTACACCTTC
TRBJ2-1 - - TRBV29-1 CSVPSYNEQFF TGCAGCGTACCCTCCTACAATGAGCAGTTCTTC
TRBJ2-6 - - TRBV7-9 CASSLWVSGANVLTF TGTGCCAGCAGCTTATGGGTCTCTGGGGCCAACGTCCTGACTTTC
TRBJ1-1 - - TRBV7-9 CASSLSRTNWNTEAFF TGTGCCAGCAGCCTTAGTCGGACAAATTGGAACACTGAAGCTTTCTTT
TRBJ1-2 few - TRBV12-3/TRBV12-4 CASSLSVSSSWGYTF TGTGCCAGCAGTTTAAGTGTCAGCAGTTCGTGGGGCTACACCTTC
TRBJ2-1 - - TRBV11-3 CASSLGGQRSYNEQFF TGTGCCAGCAGCTTAGGTGGACAGCGCTCCTACAATGAGCAGTTCTTC
TRBJ2-7 - - TRBV27 CASRIQFPTQGLYF TGTGCCAGCAGAATCCAATTCCCCACACAGGGTTTGTACTTC
TRBJ2-1 - - TRBV7-9 CASRSVGGRINEQFF TGTGCCAGCAGGTCCGTTGGGGGGAGAATCAATGAGCAGTTCTTC